The T cell receptor (beta chain) under discussion was sequenced for a study of early T cells in non-severe SARS-CoV-2 infection. V was pared by 0 bases and J by 10 bases, with 9 bases between. This CDR3 is 12 amino acids long. Germline V gives CDR1 MNHEY, CDR2 SVGAGI. Comment on this clonotype: Its antigen is unidentified.

Study-wide findings and caveats: Private and CD4 specificities were missed by VDJdb matching, which favored anti-spike CD8 responses.

Unique molecular identifier tags were affixed to discrete cDNA molecules. TCRdb reprocessed the 5' RACE reads with MiXCR, giving one entry per CDR3 protein. Seen here are around 50,000 distinct CDR3 sequences, 6.2% observed once, and the top ten hold just under 4%. Sequencing was done on a sample of whole blood. This TCR derives from an adult who was a healthcare worker with PCR-confirmed SARS-CoV-2 infection or an uninfected control (not recorded which). The genes are TRBV6-5 and TRBJ1-2; D not resolved. The chain's CDR3 is CASSYSKRDYTF. The CDR3 coding sequence is TGTGCCAGCAGTTACTCGAAGAGGGACTACACCTTC.